These T cell receptor beta chains were read from a single sample in a study of beta chain features in type 1 diabetes. The method was immunoSEQ multiplex PCR; TCRdb's version includes in-frame clones alone and lacks a portion of them. The data show about 60,000 clones, over 50% seen once. The sequenced sample was Tregs from blood. The receptors derive from a woman aged 18-30 years in good health. CDR3s include the opening cysteine and the closing phenylalanine or tryptophan. The order of the fields is V gene, D gene, CDR3 protein. The D gene is left open where the match is weak.

>TRBV6-5|TRBD2
CASSYPGLADPRRQYF
>TRBV6-1|NA
CASSPGGAQPQHF
>TRBV7-9|TRBD1
CASSPPRAGGSYEQYF
>TRBV4-2|NA
CASSQYLTRSTDTQYF
>TRBV19|TRBD1
CASKAGGTRETQYF
>TRBV7-8|TRBD2
CASRLAGEETQYF
>TRBV29-1|NA
CSVDSMDSSGYTF
>TRBV19|NA
CASSHEGLGVGTQYF
>TRBV29-1|NA
CSVAVSYEQYF
>TRBV14|TRBD1
CASSQAQGVSEKLFF
>TRBV5-6|TRBD1
CASSRVGTENTGELFF
>TRBV5-1|NA
CASSLNSHEQYF
>TRBV6-1|NA
CASGGPRLWETQYF
>TRBV4-2|NA
CASSRGGVGQPQHF
>TRBV6-5|TRBD1
CASSSGQGAAFF
>TRBV7-9|NA
CASSLGGRNYEQYF
>TRBV19|NA
CASSMGRPGLVYEQYF
>TRBV20-1|NA
CSALDNYEQYF
>TRBV18|TRBD1
CASSATGSNEQYF
>TRBV29-1|TRBD1
CSVAGTGGKVGELFF
>TRBV6-1|NA
CASRQVDRLNSPLHF
>TRBV30|TRBD2
CACAGGGAGQETQYF
>TRBV2|TRBD2
CASSESQRGEEYF
>TRBV7-9|TRBD2
CASTGLAQGTQYF
>TRBV20-1|NA
CSAWNSLGAFF
>TRBV5-1|TRBD1
CASSFNRDRPTEAFF
>TRBV5-4|TRBD2
CASSGGDLEQYF
>TRBV9|TRBD2
CASSGLAATSSYNEQFF
>TRBV6-6|TRBD1
CASSPGTGHGYTF